This T cell receptor (beta chain) was captured by sequencing in a study of T cells in Graves' hyperthyroidism and ophthalmopathy. Study-level results: Most thyroid clonotypes expanded above 0.001 appeared in blood too.

Orbital computed tomography, thyroid ultrasound, serum thyroxine and TRAb, and clinical symptoms together informed the diagnoses. Concerning this clonotype: Its antigen is currently unknown. Compared with germline, one end of the junction differs, possibly owing to a read error.

Amplified TCR beta CDR3 regions derived from RNA transcripts. Carried out on the TCR CDR3, a first-round RT-PCR used the HTBI primer set. From the multiplex PCR reads, TCRdb called clonotypes with MiXCR, one entry per CDR3 protein. The sample yields approximately 630,000 distinct CDR3 sequences, about 17% seen once. There are 15 residues in the CDR3. The germline V gene encodes CDR1 SGHAT and CDR2 FQNNGV. The chain uses TRBV11-2 and TRBJ2-1; possible D gene TRBD2, 5 bases. This sequence originates from a woman in her 30s with Graves' hyperthyroidism. Specimen: blood. DNA of the CDR3: TGTGCCAGCAGCTCGGACGAGAGGGTAGGCAATGGGCAGTTCTTC. As protein: CASSSDERVGNGQFF.